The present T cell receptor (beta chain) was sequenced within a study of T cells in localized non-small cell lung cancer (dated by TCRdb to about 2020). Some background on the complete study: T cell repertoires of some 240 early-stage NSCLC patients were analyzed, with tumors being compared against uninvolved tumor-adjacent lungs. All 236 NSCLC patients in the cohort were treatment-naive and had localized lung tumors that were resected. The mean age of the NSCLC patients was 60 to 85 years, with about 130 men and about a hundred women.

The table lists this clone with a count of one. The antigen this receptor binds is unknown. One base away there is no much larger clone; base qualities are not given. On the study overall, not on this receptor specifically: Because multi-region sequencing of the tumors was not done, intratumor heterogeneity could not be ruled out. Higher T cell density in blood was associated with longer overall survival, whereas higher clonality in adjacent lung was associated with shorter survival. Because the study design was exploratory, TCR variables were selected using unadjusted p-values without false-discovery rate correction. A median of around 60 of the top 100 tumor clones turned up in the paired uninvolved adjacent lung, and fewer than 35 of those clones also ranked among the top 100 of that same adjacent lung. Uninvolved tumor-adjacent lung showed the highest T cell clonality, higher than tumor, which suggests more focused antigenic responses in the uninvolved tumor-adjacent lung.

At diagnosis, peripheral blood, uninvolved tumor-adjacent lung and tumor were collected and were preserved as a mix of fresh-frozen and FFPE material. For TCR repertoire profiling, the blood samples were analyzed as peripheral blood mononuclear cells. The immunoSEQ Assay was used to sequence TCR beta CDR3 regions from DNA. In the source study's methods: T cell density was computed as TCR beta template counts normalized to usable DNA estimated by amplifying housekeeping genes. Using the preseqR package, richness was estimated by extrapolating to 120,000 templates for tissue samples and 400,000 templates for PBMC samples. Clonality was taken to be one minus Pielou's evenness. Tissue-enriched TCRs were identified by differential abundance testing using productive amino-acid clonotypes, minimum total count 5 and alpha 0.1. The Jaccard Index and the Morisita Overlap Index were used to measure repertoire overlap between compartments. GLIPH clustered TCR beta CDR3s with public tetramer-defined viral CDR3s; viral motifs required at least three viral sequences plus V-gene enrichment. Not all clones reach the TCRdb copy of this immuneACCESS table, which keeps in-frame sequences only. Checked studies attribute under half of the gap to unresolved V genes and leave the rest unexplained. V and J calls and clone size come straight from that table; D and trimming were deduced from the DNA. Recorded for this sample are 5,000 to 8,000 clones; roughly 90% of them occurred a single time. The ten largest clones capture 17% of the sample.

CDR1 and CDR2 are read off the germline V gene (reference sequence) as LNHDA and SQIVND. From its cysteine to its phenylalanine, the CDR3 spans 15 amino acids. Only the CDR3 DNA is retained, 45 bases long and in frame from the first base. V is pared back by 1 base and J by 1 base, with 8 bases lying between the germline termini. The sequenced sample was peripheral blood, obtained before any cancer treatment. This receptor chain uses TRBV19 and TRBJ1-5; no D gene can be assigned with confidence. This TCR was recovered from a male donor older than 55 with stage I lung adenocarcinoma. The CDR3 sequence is CASSIGRGSNQPQHF. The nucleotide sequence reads TGTGCCAGTAGTATAGGTCGAGGGAGCAATCAGCCCCAGCATTTT.